This T cell receptor beta chain derives from a study of OX40 agonist ivuxolimab in advanced cancers. A note on this clone: At the DNA level, this CDR3 is encoded by other sequences in the same sample as well.

Repertoires were generated with immunoSEQ multiplex PCR, while TCRdb's copy carries only in-frame clones and drops some. The sample records about 110,000 clones, approximately 90% being singletons. Per germline, CDR1 KGHSH and CDR2 LQKENI. This CDR3 region has 13 residues. V lost 5 bases to trimming and J lost 7 bases; unmatched junction nucleotides: 1. This chain joins TRBV18 and TRBJ1-6; 8 positions agree with TRBD1. The specimen was CD4+ or CD8+ T cells sorted from blood, collected in a trial of the OX40 agonist ivuxolimab. This receptor was identified in an adult with an advanced solid tumor such as melanoma, head and neck, liver or kidney cancer. DNA of the CDR3: TGTGCCAGCTCAAGGGACAGGAATTCACCCCTCCACTTT. This encodes CASSRDRNSPLHF. The whole variable domain, remainder taken from reference TRBV18 and TRBJ1-6, is NAGVMQNPRHLVRRRGQEARLRCSPMKGHSHVYWYRQLPEEGLKFMVYLQKENIIDESGMPKERFSAEFPKEGPSILRIQQVVRGDSAAYFCASSRDRNSPLHFGNGTRLTVT.